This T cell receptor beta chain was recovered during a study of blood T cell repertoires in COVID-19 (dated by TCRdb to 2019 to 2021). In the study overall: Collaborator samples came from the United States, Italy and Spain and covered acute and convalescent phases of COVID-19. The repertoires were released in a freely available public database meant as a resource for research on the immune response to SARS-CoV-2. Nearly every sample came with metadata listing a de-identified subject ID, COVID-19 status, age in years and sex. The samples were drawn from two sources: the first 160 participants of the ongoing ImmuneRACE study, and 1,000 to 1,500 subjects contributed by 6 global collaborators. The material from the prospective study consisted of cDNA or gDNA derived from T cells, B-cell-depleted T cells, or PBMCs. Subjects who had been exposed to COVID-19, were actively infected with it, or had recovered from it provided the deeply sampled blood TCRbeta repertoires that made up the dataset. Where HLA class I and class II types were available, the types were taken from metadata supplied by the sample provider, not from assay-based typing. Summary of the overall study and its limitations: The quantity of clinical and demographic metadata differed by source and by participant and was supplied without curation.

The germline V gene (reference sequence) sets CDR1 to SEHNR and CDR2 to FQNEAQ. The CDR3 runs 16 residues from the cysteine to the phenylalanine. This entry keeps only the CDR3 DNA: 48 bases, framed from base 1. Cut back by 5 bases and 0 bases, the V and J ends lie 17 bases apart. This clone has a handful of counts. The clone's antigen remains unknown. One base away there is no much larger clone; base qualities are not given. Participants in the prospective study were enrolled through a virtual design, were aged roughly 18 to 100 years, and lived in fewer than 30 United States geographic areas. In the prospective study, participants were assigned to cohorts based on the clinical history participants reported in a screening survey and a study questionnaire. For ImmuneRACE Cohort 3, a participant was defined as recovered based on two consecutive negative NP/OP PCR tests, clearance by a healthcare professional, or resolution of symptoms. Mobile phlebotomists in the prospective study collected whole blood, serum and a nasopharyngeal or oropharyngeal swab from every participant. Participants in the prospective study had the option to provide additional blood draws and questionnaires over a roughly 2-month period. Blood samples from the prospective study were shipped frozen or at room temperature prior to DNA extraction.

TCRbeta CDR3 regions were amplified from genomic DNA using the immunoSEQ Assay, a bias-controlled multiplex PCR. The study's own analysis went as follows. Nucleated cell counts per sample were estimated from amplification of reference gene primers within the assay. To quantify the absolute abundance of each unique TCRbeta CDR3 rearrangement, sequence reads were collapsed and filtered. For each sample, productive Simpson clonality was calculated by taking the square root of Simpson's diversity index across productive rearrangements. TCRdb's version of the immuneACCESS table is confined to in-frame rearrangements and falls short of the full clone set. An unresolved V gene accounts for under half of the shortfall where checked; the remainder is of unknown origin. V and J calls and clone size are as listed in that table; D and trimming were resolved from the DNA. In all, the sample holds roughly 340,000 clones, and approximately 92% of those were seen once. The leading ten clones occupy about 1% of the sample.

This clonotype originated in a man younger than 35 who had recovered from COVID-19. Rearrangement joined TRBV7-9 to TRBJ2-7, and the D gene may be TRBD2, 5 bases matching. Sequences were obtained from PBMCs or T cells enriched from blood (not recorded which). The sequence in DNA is TGTGCCAGCAGCCACAATTTCGGACGGGACTCCTACGAGCAGTACTTC. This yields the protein CASSHNFGRDSYEQYF.